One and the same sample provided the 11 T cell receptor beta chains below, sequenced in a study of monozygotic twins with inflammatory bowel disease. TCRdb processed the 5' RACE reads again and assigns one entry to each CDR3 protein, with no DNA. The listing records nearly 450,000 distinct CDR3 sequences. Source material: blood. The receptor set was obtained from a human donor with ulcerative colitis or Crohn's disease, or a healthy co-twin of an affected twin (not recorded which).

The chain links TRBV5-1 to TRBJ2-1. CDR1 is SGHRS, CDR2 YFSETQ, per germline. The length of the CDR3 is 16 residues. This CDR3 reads CASSPKVGSSYNEQFF.

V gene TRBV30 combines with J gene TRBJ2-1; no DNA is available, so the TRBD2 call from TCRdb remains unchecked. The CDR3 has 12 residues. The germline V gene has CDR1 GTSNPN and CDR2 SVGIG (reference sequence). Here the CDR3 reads CAWNPLAGEQFF. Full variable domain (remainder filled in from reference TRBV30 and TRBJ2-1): SQTIHQWPATLVQPVGSPLSLECTVEGTSNPNLYWYRQAAGRGLQLLFYSVGIGQISSEVPQNLSASRPQDRQFILSSKKLLLSDSGFYLCAWNPLAGEQFFGPGTRLTVL.

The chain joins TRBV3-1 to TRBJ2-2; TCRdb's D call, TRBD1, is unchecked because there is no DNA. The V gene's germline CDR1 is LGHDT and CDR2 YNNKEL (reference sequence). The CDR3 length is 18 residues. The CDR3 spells CASSRIHRDNANTGELFF.

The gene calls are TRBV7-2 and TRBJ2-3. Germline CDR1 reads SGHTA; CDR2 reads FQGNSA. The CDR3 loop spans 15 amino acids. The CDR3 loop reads CASSADGLDTDTQYF.

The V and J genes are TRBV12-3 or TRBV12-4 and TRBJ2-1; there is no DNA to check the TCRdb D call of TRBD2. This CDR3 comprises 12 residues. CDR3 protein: CASSGDGRRQFF.

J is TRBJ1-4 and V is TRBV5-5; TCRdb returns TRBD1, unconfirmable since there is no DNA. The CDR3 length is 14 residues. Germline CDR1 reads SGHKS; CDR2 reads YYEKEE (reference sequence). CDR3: CASSRTGMREKLFF. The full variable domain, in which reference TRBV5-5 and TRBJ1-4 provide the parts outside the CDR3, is DAGVTQSPTHLIKTRGQQVTLRCSPISGHKSVSWYQQVLGQGPQFIFQYYEKEERGRGNFPDRFSARQFPNYSSELNVNALLLGDSALYLCASSRTGMREKLFFGSGTQLSVL.

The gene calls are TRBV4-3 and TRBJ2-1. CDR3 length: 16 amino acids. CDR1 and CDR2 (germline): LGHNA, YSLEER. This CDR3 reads CASSPTVGSSYNEQFF.

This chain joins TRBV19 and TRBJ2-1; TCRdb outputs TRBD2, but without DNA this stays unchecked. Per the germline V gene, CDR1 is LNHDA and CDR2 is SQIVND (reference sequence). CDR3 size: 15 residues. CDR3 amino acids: CASSSPGLAGDEQFF.

Here the CDR3 reads CASSRGGTYEQYF. The J gene is TRBJ2-7, the V gene TRBV3-1; TCRdb's D call of TRBD1 is untestable without DNA. Germline values: CDR1 LGHDT, CDR2 YNNKEL (reference sequence). This CDR3 is built from 13 residues.

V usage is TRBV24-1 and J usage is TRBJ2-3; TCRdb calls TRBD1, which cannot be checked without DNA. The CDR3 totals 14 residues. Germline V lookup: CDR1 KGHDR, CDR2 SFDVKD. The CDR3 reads CATSDATGADTQYF.

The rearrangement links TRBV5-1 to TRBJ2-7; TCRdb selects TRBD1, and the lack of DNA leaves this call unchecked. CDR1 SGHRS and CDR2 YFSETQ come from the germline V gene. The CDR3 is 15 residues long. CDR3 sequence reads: CASSLATGGIYEQYF.